This is a list of T cell receptor beta chains from one sample in a study of identical twins. TCRdb passed the 5' RACE reads through MiXCR, listing each CDR3 protein once. The sample lists around 960,000 distinct CDR3 sequences; approximately 13% were seen once. These data are also associated with another study on yellow fever vaccine responses in identical twins.

What was sequenced was PBMCs. These TCRs come from a woman aged 18-29 years in good health. Both conserved end residues are part of each CDR3. The order of the fields is V gene, J gene, D gene, clone size, CDR3 DNA, CDR3 protein. D genes are given only for firm matches. The size field is filled for only some rows; it gives once, few, many or a size class.

TRBV29-1	TRBJ2-7	.	few	TGCAGCGCCGGGGGAGGACAACAATACGAGCAGTACTTC	CSAGGGQQYEQYF
TRBV28	TRBJ2-2	TRBD2	many	TGTGCCAGCACTTCGGAACTAGCGGGAGGAAGAGGCACCGGGGAGCTGTTTTTT	CASTSELAGGRGTGELFF
TRBV18	TRBJ2-5	.	few	TGTGCCAGCTCACCACCCGCCTCTCGGGGAACGGGAGAGACCCAGTACTTC	CASSPPASRGTGETQYF
TRBV28	TRBJ2-5	TRBD2	few	TGTGCCAGCAGTAGACTAGCGGGAGCTCGGGAGACCCAGTACTTC	CASSRLAGARETQYF
TRBV27	TRBJ1-5	.	few	TGTGCCAGCAGCGAACAAACAGGGATTTCCGATCAGCCCCAGCATTTT	CASSEQTGISDQPQHF
TRBV24-1	TRBJ2-5	TRBD2	few	TGTGCCACCAGTGATTCGGCGGGAGTCGACCAAGAGACCCAGTACTTC	CATSDSAGVDQETQYF
TRBV7-9	TRBJ2-1	.	few	TGTGCCAGCAGCTTCCCCGATGAGCAGTTCTTC	CASSFPDEQFF
TRBV5-1	TRBJ2-3	TRBD2	few	TGCGCCAGCAGCCGCCTGGAAAGCGGGAGTGATACAGATACGCAGTATTTT	CASSRLESGSDTDTQYF
TRBV29-1	TRBJ2-1	TRBD2	few	TGCAGCGTTGAATGGGGACTAGCGGGAGTGGGGGATGAGCAGTTCTTC	CSVEWGLAGVGDEQFF
TRBV10-3	TRBJ1-2	.	.	TGTGCCATCAGTGAGTCGACGGTTGAGGGGGGCTACACCTTC	CAISESTVEGGYTF
TRBV7-9	TRBJ2-1	TRBD2	.	TGTGCCAGCAGCCTAGGGACTAGCGGACAGGAGGGTGAGCAGTTCTTC	CASSLGTSGQEGEQFF
TRBV20-1	TRBJ2-5	TRBD2	many	TGCAGTGCTAAGGGGCTAGCGGGGCTCAATAGGGAGACCCAGTACTTC	CSAKGLAGLNRETQYF
TRBV7-2	TRBJ2-3	.	few	TGTGCCAGCAGCTTAGGGGGTCAGAGGACAGATACGCAGTATTTT	CASSLGGQRTDTQYF
TRBV7-9	TRBJ2-3	TRBD2	few	TGTGCCAGCAGCTGGGGACTAGCGGTAACTAGCACAGATACGCAGTATTTT	CASSWGLAVTSTDTQYF
TRBV2	TRBJ2-7	TRBD1	few	TGTGCCAGCAGTGAAAGAGGGACAGGGAGGTACGAGCAGTACTTC	CASSERGTGRYEQYF
TRBV6-1	TRBJ1-5	TRBD1	few	TGTGCCAGCACGGTGACAGGGGCAGGAAATCAGCCCCAGCATTTT	CASTVTGAGNQPQHF
TRBV6-6	TRBJ2-7	.	.	TGTGCCAGCACCACTCCGGCCTCCTACGAGCAGTACTTC	CASTTPASYEQYF
TRBV6-1	TRBJ1-1	.	.	TGTGCCAGCACCAGGCTCTCGGACACTGAAGCTTTCTTT	CASTRLSDTEAFF
TRBV4-1	TRBJ2-4	TRBD2	.	TGCGCCAGCAGCCCGGGGAGGGTGGTTGGGTCTGCCAAAAACATTCAGTACTTC	CASSPGRVVGSAKNIQYF
TRBV3-1	TRBJ2-7	.	few	TGTGCCAGCAGCCAAGGCGTCTTCTCCTACGAGCAGTACTTC	CASSQGVFSYEQYF
TRBV10-2	TRBJ1-5	.	.	TGCGCCAGCAGTGAGGCGTGGGACATGGATCAGCCCCAGCATTTT	CASSEAWDMDQPQHF
TRBV2	TRBJ1-1	.	few	TGTGCCAGCAGCGAAAAAGACAGGAACACTGAAGCTTTCTTT	CASSEKDRNTEAFF
TRBV5-1	TRBJ2-6	.	few	TGCGCCATCGGGGGTGACTCTGGGGCCAACGTCCTGACTTTC	CAIGGDSGANVLTF
TRBV27	TRBJ2-7	.	many	TGTGCCAGCACCGCGAGGGGGAGGGTGAACGAGCAGTACTTC	CASTARGRVNEQYF
TRBV5-1	TRBJ2-7	.	.	TGCGCCAGCAGAGAGGACGGCGGCCCTTACGAGCAGTACTTC	CASREDGGPYEQYF
TRBV6-1	TRBJ2-6	TRBD1	few	TGTGCCAGCCTCTGGGACAGTGCTGGGGCCAACGTCCTGACTTTC	CASLWDSAGANVLTF
TRBV20-1	TRBJ2-7	TRBD2	many	TGCAGTGCTCGCACTAGCGGGAGGTCCTACGAGCAGTACTTC	CSARTSGRSYEQYF